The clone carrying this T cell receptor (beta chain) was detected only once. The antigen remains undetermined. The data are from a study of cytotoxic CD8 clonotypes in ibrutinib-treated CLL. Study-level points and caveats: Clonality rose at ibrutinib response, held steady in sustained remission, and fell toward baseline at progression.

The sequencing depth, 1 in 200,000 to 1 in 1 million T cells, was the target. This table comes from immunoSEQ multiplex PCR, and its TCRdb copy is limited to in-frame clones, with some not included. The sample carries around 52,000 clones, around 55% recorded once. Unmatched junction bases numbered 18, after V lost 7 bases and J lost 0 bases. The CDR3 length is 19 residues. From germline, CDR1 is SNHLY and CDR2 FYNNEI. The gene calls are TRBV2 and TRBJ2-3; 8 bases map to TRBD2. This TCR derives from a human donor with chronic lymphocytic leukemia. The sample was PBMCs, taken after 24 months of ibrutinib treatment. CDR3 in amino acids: CASILVPRSGGESTDTQYF. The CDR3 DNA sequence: TGTGCCAGCATTTTAGTTCCAAGGAGCGGGGGAGAAAGCACAGATACGCAGTATTTT. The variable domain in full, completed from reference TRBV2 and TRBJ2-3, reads EPEVTQTPSHQVTQMGQEVILRCVPISNHLYFYWYRQILGQKVEFLVSFYNNEISEKSEIFDDQFSVERPDGSNFTLKIRSTKLEDSAMYFCASILVPRSGGESTDTQYFGPGTRLTVL.